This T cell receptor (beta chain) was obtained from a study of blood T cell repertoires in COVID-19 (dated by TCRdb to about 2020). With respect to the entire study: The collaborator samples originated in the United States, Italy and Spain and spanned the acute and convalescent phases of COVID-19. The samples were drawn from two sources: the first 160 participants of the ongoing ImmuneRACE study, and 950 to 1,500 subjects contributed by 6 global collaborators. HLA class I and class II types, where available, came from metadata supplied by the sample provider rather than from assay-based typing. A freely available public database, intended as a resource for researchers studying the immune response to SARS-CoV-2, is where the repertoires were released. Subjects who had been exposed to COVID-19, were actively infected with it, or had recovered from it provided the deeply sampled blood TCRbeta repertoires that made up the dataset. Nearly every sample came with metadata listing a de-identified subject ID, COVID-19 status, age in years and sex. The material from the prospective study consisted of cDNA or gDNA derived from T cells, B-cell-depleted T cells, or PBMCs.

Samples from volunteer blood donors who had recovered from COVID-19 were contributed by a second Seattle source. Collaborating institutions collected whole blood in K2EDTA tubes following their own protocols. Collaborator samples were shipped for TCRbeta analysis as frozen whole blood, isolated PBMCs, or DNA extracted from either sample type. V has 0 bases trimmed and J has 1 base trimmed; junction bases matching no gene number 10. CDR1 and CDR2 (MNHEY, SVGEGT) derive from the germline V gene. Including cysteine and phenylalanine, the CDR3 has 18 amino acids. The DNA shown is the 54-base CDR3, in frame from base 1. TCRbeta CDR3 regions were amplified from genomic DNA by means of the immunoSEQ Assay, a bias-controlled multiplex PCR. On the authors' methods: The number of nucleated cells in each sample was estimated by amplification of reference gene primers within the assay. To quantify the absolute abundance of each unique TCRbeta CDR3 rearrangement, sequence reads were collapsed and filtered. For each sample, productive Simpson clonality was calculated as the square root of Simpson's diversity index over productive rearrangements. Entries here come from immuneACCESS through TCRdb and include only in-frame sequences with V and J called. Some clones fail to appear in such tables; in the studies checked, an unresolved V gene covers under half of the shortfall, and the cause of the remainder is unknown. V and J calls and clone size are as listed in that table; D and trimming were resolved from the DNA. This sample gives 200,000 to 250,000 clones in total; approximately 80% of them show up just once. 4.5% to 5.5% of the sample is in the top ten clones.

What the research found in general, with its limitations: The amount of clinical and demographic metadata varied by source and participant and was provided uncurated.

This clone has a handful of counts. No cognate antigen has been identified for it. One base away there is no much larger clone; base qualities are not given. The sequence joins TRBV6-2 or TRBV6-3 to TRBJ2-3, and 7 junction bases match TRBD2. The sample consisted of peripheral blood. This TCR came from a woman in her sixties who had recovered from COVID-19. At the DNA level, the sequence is TGTGCCAGCAGTTACTCTACCCGGCTAGCGGCTGGCACAGATACGCAGTATTTT. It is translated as CASSYSTRLAAGTDTQYF.